Each of the 5 T cell receptor beta chains below was sequenced from the same sample in a study of human T cells and chemical hapten exposure. Time point in this sample: patch test 1, 2 weeks after DPC sensitization. Documented treatment: therapeutic diphenylcyclopropenone sensitization with weekly scalp DPC. In TCRdb, the RACE reads were re-called with MiXCR into one record per CDR3 protein. The sample shows around 300,000 distinct CDR3 sequences, under 9% of them seen only once. Sequences were derived from whole blood, sampled in connection with sensitization to the hapten diphenylcyclopropenone (DPC). All receptors come from a woman aged 18-30 years with alopecia areata. Some clones in this sample may be carry-over from other donors' samples.

The rearrangement uses TRBV3-1 and TRBJ1-4; a possible D gene is TRBD1 (5 bases). Looked up from germline, CDR1 is LGHDT and CDR2 is YNNKEL (reference sequence). The CDR3 consists of 14 residues. The V end lost 4 bases, the J end lost 7 bases, and 13 bases lay between the germline ends. CDR3 protein: CASSPRGMGEKLFF. For the CDR3, the DNA is TGTGCCAGCAGCCCTAGGGGAATGGGTGAAAAACTGTTTTTT.

This clonotype was seen many times. The gene calls are TRBV12-3 or TRBV12-4 and TRBJ2-6; 7 nucleotides align to TRBD1. The CDR3 spans 18 residues. Losses at the gene ends were 6 bases for V and 0 bases for J; bases not matched to a gene: 11. This CDR3 reads CASRPRQGSRSGANVLTF. The CDR3 DNA sequence: TGTGCCAGCAGACCCCGACAGGGCTCACGCTCTGGGGCCAACGTCCTGACTTTC.

This clonotype was picked up many times. The chain couples TRBV7-9 to TRBJ1-4, with 8 positions matching TRBD1. Per germline, CDR1 SEHNR and CDR2 FQNEAQ (reference sequence). J was trimmed by 3 bases and V by 8 bases; bases with no gene match: 5. The CDR3 covers 14 residues. The CDR3 bases are TGTGCCAGCTTTCCGACAGGGGCTAATGAAAAACTGTTTTTT. It codes for CASFPTGANEKLFF.

This clonotype occurred many times. This chain uses TRBV4-3 with TRBJ2-1, with D unresolved. Germline assignment: CDR1 LGHNA and CDR2 YSLEER. With 1 base removed from V and 6 bases from J, the gap between germline ends came to 10 bases. The CDR3 is 14 residues long. CDR3 coding DNA: TGCGCCAGCAGCCAAGTACGTAATTCCAATGAGCAGTTCTTC. This translates into CASSQVRNSNEQFF.

This clonotype showed up just a few times. The genes are TRBV29-1 and TRBJ2-7, with D perhaps matching TRBD1 (5 bases). The CDR3 has 13 residues. The germline CDR1 and CDR2 sequences are SQVTM and ANQGSEA. The V and J ends lost 1 base and 6 bases respectively, with 13 bases between them. DNA for the CDR3: TGCAGCGTTGAAGTCCAGGGTCTTAGCGAGCAGTACTTC. Translated: CSVEVQGLSEQYF.